This T cell receptor beta chain appears in the sequencing data of a study of cytomegalovirus exposure and HLA in healthy donors. Study-wide results and caveats: In terms of immune exposure information, only CMV serostatus was available. Testing in vitro showed a few CMV-associated chains specific for CMV antigens. The authors assumed roughly uniform sequencing depth across donors for presence/absence analyses.

In the PCR, 60 Vbeta and 13 Jbeta primers were used. Produced via immunoSEQ multiplex PCR; TCRdb's table is partial and in-frame only. This sample has 100,000 to 150,000 clones; 55% to 75% occur once, and the top ten carry about 3%. Unrecorded immune exposures were likely, despite nominal health at sampling. V lost 0 bases and J lost 6, with 7 bases in between. CDR3 length: 13 residues. CDR1 is SGHRS, CDR2 YFSETQ, per germline. The count of this clone is one. Its antigen is undetermined. The sequence came from a human donor in good health. The chain joins TRBV5-1 to TRBJ2-1; possible D gene TRBD1, 6 bases. The sample comprised PBMCs. CDR3 DNA sequence: TGCGCCAGCAGCTTGGGACAGGTCAATGAGCAGTTCTTC. Translating gives CASSLGQVNEQFF.